The clone carrying this TCR beta chain was observed at least ten times. This sample stems from a study of T cells in Graves' hyperthyroidism and ophthalmopathy. Trimming removed 5 bases from V and 1 base from J, with 12 bases in between. CDR1 is SGHVS, CDR2 FNYEAQ, per germline. CDR3 length: 14 residues. Amplification targeted TCR beta CDR3 regions from RNA transcripts. In the first-round RT-PCR of the TCR CDR3, the HTBI primer set was used. TCRdb called the multiplex PCR reads again in MiXCR, with one record for every CDR3 protein. The sample holds 530,000 or so distinct CDR3 sequences, roughly 15% seen once.

The specimen was blood. The source is a woman between 18 and 29 years old with Graves' ophthalmopathy. This chain links TRBV7-6 with TRBJ2-7; D gene unclear. CDR3 sequence (DNA): TGTGCCAGCAGCCCACTTACGGGTTCCTACGAGCAGTACTTC. Translated: CASSPLTGSYEQYF. Supplemented by reference TRBV7-6 and TRBJ2-7, the full variable domain reads GAGVSQSPRYKVTKRGQDVALRCDPISGHVSLYWYRQALGQGPEFLTYFNYEAQQDKSGLPNDRFSAERPEGSISTLTIQRTEQRDSAMYRCASSPLTGSYEQYFGPGTRLTVT.